This T cell receptor (beta chain) is drawn from a study of blood T cell repertoires in COVID-19. As for the study in general: Sources were T cells, B-cell-depleted T cells, or PBMCs; the material itself was cDNA or gDNA.

V lost 4 bases, J lost 3 bases, and 16 bases lay in between. This CDR3 is 16 amino acids long. Germline V gene data show CDR1 as MDHEN and CDR2 as SYDVKM. Original analysis: Reference gene primer amplification gave nucleated cell count estimates. Clones were read by immunoSEQ multiplex PCR, and TCRdb kept only the in-frame ones, dropping some. That table is the source of V, J and clone size, and D and trimming were worked out from the DNA. Among approximately 270,000 clones listed, about 80% were seen once. This sequence was found in an elderly man with acute or convalescent COVID-19. Sequencing used peripheral blood. The chain employs TRBV28 and TRBJ2-1, with D perhaps TRBD1 (5 bases). Here the CDR3 reads CASSSIQGNYYNEQFF. The CDR3 nucleotides read TGTGCCAGCAGTTCGATCCAGGGTAACTACTACAATGAGCAGTTCTTC.